Listed below are T cell receptor beta chains from one sample, sequenced in a study of cytomegalovirus exposure and HLA in healthy donors. Sequencing used immunoSEQ multiplex PCR; TCRdb keeps in-frame clones, though not all of them. Of tens of thousands of clones in the sample, 85% to 95% were seen once. The specimen sequenced was PBMCs. The source is a man between 18 and 35 years old in good health and CMV-seronegative. Each CDR3 is given without its conserved first and last residue. Fields, in order: CDR3 length, J gene, D gene, V gene, CDR3 protein. The D gene is left open where the match is weak.

15 | TRBJ2-1 | TRBD2 | TRBV5-1 | ASSLATSGVLGHEQF
12 | TRBJ2-1 | . | TRBV7-9 | ASSLESSSIGQF
11 | TRBJ1-2 | . | TRBV6-5 | ASSPSGDYGYT
14 | TRBJ2-5 | TRBD2 | TRBV29-1 | SVALGGSGAQETQY
11 | TRBJ1-2 | . | TRBV19 | ASSVTANYGYT
11 | TRBJ2-5 | TRBD1 | TRBV6-5 | ASSGRGTETQY
13 | TRBJ1-6 | . | TRBV7-6 | ASSLDEGRNSPLH
14 | TRBJ2-1 | TRBD2 | TRBV5-4 | ASSTQTSGLYNEQF
13 | TRBJ1-2 | TRBD1 | TRBV6-1 | ASSEGPAGGFGYT
13 | TRBJ2-5 | TRBD1 | TRBV2 | ASSEFPTGIKTQY
12 | TRBJ2-7 | TRBD2 | TRBV6-5 | ASTSGLVTYEQY
11 | TRBJ2-3 | . | TRBV6-1 | ASRPGHTDTQY
17 | TRBJ1-2 | . | TRBV7-9 | ASSLFFGGTDTGGYGYT
13 | TRBJ1-1 | TRBD1 | TRBV10-3 | AISGQGPMNTEAF
10 | TRBJ2-5 | . | TRBV19 | ASSLGQETQY
14 | TRBJ1-1 | . | TRBV18 | ASSPGSGRLNTEAF
14 | TRBJ2-3 | . | TRBV11-3 | ASSYPYPGDTDTQY
13 | TRBJ2-7 | TRBD2 | TRBV19 | ASSIMGGKFDEQY
15 | TRBJ1-2 | TRBD1 | TRBV12-5 | ASGLVPQGLSNYGYT
11 | TRBJ1-1 | . | TRBV27 | ASSFEGYTEAF
12 | TRBJ2-7 | . | TRBV7-9 | ASSLLPRFDEQY
13 | TRBJ1-1 | . | TRBV27 | ASSFNPPGGTEAF
14 | TRBJ1-5 | TRBD1 | TRBV10-3 | AISESTGAGNQPQH
12 | TRBJ1-1 | . | TRBV2 | ASSENSPNTEAF